The rows below give T cell receptor beta chains drawn from one sample of a study of human T cells and chemical hapten exposure. TCRdb independently ran MiXCR on the 5' RACE reads; one entry per CDR3 protein. The sample has 110,000 or so distinct CDR3 sequences; roughly a fifth are singletons. The receptors stem from a human donor in good health. The CDR3 runs from the conserved cysteine through the conserved F or W. Each record gives: CDR3 DNA, CDR3 protein, J gene, D gene, V gene, clone size. A D gene is named only where the DNA matches it firmly. Size is stated for part of the rows, as once, few or many counts, or as a class when the clone is expanded.

TGTGCCAGCAGTTTAGGAAGACAGGGCTCCTATGGCTACACCTTC,CASSLGRQGSYGYTF,TRBJ1-2,TRBD1,TRBV28,many
TGTGCCAGCAGTTACATCGGGAGGGTCACAGATACGCAGTATTTT,CASSYIGRVTDTQYF,TRBJ2-3,TRBD2,TRBV6-5,once
TGTGCCAGCAGTGACGGGGCAACGGGGGGCAGTCGGGCTTTCTTT,CASSDGATGGSRAFF,TRBJ1-1,-,TRBV25-1,many
TGTGCCAGCATGTCTAGCGGGAGGAGTTACGAGCAGTTCTTC,CASMSSGRSYEQFF,TRBJ2-1,TRBD2,TRBV7-9,-
TGTGCCAGCAGCCCTACAGCGCACGAGCAGTACTTC,CASSPTAHEQYF,TRBJ2-7,-,TRBV7-9,-
TGCAGTGCTAGAGCACCTATCCAGCCTACAGATACGCAGTATTTT,CSARAPIQPTDTQYF,TRBJ2-3,-,TRBV20-1,-
TGTGCCAGCAGTCCCGGCACCAACGTCCTGACTTTC,CASSPGTNVLTF,TRBJ2-6,-,TRBV12-3/TRBV12-4,-
TGTGCCAGCAGTCTGGGACAGCACTCTGGAAACACCATATATTTT,CASSLGQHSGNTIYF,TRBJ1-3,TRBD1,TRBV2,-
TGTGCCAGCAGCATGGGACAGCTCCACACAGATACGCAGTATTTT,CASSMGQLHTDTQYF,TRBJ2-3,TRBD1,TRBV6-6,-
TGCAGTGCTAGTTCAGCGGACGAGCAGTACTTC,CSASSADEQYF,TRBJ2-7,-,TRBV20-1,few
TGTGCCAGCAGTACATACTGGCTAGCGGGAGCTTCTGGGGCCAACGTCCTGACTTTC,CASSTYWLAGASGANVLTF,TRBJ2-6,TRBD2,TRBV28,-
TGTGCCAGCAGCTCGGGACAGGGGGCGACCGATACGCAGTATTTT,CASSSGQGATDTQYF,TRBJ2-3,TRBD1,TRBV12-3/TRBV12-4,-
TGTGCCAGCAGCTTAGACGGCGGGAGGGCCACAGATACGCAGTATTTT,CASSLDGGRATDTQYF,TRBJ2-3,TRBD2,TRBV7-6,few
TGTGCCAGCAGCTTGCGCACAGATACGCAGTATTTT,CASSLRTDTQYF,TRBJ2-3,-,TRBV5-6,few
TGTGCCAGCAGCCCCTACGGCGGGGAGCTGTTTTTT,CASSPYGGELFF,TRBJ2-2,-,TRBV7-2,-
TGTGCCAGCGTCGGCCCCGGGGGAAGCAATCAGCCCCAGCATTTT,CASVGPGGSNQPQHF,TRBJ1-5,-,TRBV5-6,once
TGCGCCAGCAGTCAATCCAGCCCCATCTGGACCGACACGAAGGGCGGGGAGCTGTTTTTT,CASSQSSPIWTDTKGGELFF,TRBJ2-2,-,TRBV23-1,-
TGCGCCAGCAGCTTAACAGTTGCTAGCGGGGGGGGGGAGCAGTTCTTC,CASSLTVASGGGEQFF,TRBJ2-1,TRBD2,TRBV5-1,-
TGTGCCAGTAGTAACAGGGGGACCTACGAGCAGTACTTC,CASSNRGTYEQYF,TRBJ2-7,TRBD1,TRBV19,-
TGTGCCAGCAGTGTGGACTCCCTTAGAAACATTCAGTACTTC,CASSVDSLRNIQYF,TRBJ2-4,-,TRBV2,few
TGTGCCAGTTGGGACAGGGGGCGCGGGTACGAGCAGTACTTC,CASWDRGRGYEQYF,TRBJ2-7,TRBD1,TRBV6-5,few
TGTGCCAGCAGCTCTAGCGCGGCCGGGGAGCTGTTTTTT,CASSSSAAGELFF,TRBJ2-2,-,TRBV7-2,-
TGTGCCAGCAGTCCCCACGGACGGGCCCAAGAGACCCAGTACTTC,CASSPHGRAQETQYF,TRBJ2-5,-,TRBV28,-
TGTGCCAGTAGTAAGTTAGGTTCTAGTGGAGAGCAGTACTTC,CASSKLGSSGEQYF,TRBJ2-7,-,TRBV19,once
TGTGCCAGCAGTCGGGTGAACACTGAAGCTTTCTTT,CASSRVNTEAFF,TRBJ1-1,-,TRBV3-1,-
TGTGCCAGCAGCCCGCGCACAGGGGTCTATGGCTACACCTTC,CASSPRTGVYGYTF,TRBJ1-2,TRBD1,TRBV5-6,-
TGTGCCAGCAGCCTGGTGGGGTCCGAAGCTTTCTTT,CASSLVGSEAFF,TRBJ1-1,-,TRBV3-1,few
TGTGCCAGCAGCTCCCCCTGGACTAGCGGGAGAGTCTCCTACGAGCAGTACTTC,CASSSPWTSGRVSYEQYF,TRBJ2-7,TRBD2,TRBV7-9,few
TGTGCCAGCAGCTCCAACAGGGAACGCAATCAGCCCCAGCATTTT,CASSSNRERNQPQHF,TRBJ1-5,-,TRBV7-9,few